Below are 31 T cell receptor beta chains sequenced from a single sample in a study of T cells after yellow fever vaccination. MiXCR, run by TCRdb on the 5' RACE reads, gives a single entry per CDR3 protein. The table has roughly 310,000 distinct CDR3 sequences, 3% to 4.5% seen once. Specimen: PBMCs, collected on the day of the yellow fever booster vaccination. These receptors were obtained from a man aged 18-30 years who received the YFV17D yellow fever vaccine.

This clonotype was seen a handful of times. The rearrangement uses TRBV7-2 and TRBJ2-7; 8 positions agree with TRBD2. Germline V CDR1 and CDR2: SGHTA, FQGNSA. Germline trimming cut 4 bases from V and 0 bases from J; bases unmatched to any gene: 5. The CDR3 totals 15 residues. The CDR3, as DNA: TGTGCCAGCAGCTGGATAGCGGGGAGCTCCTACGAGCAGTACGTC. It translates to CASSWIAGSSYEQYV.

This clonotype showed up many times. J is TRBJ2-3 and V is TRBV5-5; the D is unclear. The germline V gene has CDR1 SGHKS and CDR2 YYEKEE (reference sequence). V was pared by 7 bases and J by 0 bases, with 12 bases between. This CDR3 contains 14 residues. CDR3 sequence: CASLRQASTDTQYF. CDR3 DNA sequence: TGTGCCAGCCTCAGGCAGGCTAGCACAGATACGCAGTATTTT.

This clonotype turned up a few times. CDR3 protein: CASSLNTGYGYTF. The CDR3, as DNA: TGTGCCAGCAGTTTGAACACAGGGTATGGCTACACCTTC. The gene calls are TRBV12-3 or TRBV12-4 and TRBJ1-2, with TRBD1 as a possible D gene (6 bases). Trimming left V 3 bases short and J 5 bases short, with 10 bases between. The CDR3 consists of 13 residues.

There are many counts of this clonotype. The rearrangement links TRBV20-1 to TRBJ1-2, with D possibly being TRBD1 (6 bases). CDR1 and CDR2 from the germline V gene are DFQATT and SNEGSKA (reference sequence). V lost 3 bases, J lost 2 bases, and 16 bases lay in between. The CDR3 is 15 amino acids. The CDR3 DNA reads TGCAGTGCTAGGGGGGGCTCTCAGGGAAACTATGGCTACACCTTC. Translation: CSARGGSQGNYGYTF.

This clonotype was recorded many times. This rearrangement joins TRBV7-2 to TRBJ2-7; a weak D match, TRBD2 (5 bases). The CDR3 is made up of 13 amino acids. The V end lost 5 bases, the J end lost 5 bases, and 13 bases lay between the germline ends. The germline CDR1 and CDR2 sequences are SGHTA and FQGNSA. The CDR3: CASSRRGRDEQYF. In DNA form, the CDR3 reads TGTGCCAGCAGCCGTCGAGGGCGCGACGAGCAGTACTTC. Variable domain in full (rest from reference TRBV7-2 and TRBJ2-7): GAGVSQSPSNKVTEKGKDVELRCDPISGHTALYWYRQSLGQGLEFLIYFQGNSAPDKSGLPSDRFSAERTGGSVSTLTIQRTQQEDSAVYLCASSRRGRDEQYFGPGTRLTVT.

This clonotype was seen repeatedly, ten times or more. The chain carries TRBV15 and TRBJ2-7; D call uncertain. The CDR3 contains 15 residues. V shed 0 bases and J shed 6 bases, with 15 bases lying between them. The germline V gene encodes CDR1 LNHNV and CDR2 YYDKDF (reference sequence). The chain's CDR3 is CATSRDLVPLGEQYV. For the CDR3, the DNA is TGTGCCACCAGCAGAGATCTCGTCCCGTTGGGCGAGCAGTACGTC.

This clonotype has just a few counts. CDR3 coding DNA: TGTGCCAGCAGGGCGGGGGCCCGCACAGATACGCAGTATTTT. It is translated as CASRAGARTDTQYF. V usage is TRBV7-2 and J usage is TRBJ2-3, with a tentative D call TRBD2 (7 bases). The V end was cut by 6 bases, the J end by 1 base, with 11 bases between. CDR1 and CDR2 from the germline V gene are SGHTA and FQGNSA. This CDR3 has 14 residues.

In nucleotides, the CDR3 is TGTGCCACCAGTGATTGGGGAAACACCATATATTTT. It yields the protein CATSDWGNTIYF. The V gene is TRBV24-1, the J gene TRBJ1-3; D call uncertain. Looked up from germline, CDR1 is KGHDR and CDR2 is SFDVKD. V was shortened by 2 bases and J by 4 bases, with 2 bases between the two germline ends. There are 12 residues in the CDR3.

The V and J genes are TRBV5-5 and TRBJ1-5; a weak D match, TRBD1 (5 bases). Germline assignment: CDR1 SGHKS and CDR2 YYEKEE (reference sequence). The CDR3 extends over 13 amino acids. Trimming removed 4 bases from V and 9 bases from J, with 14 bases in between. The CDR3 reads CASSGDLGLPQHF. The DNA for the CDR3 is TGTGCCAGCAGCGGGGACCTGGGATTGCCCCAGCATTTT.

This clonotype was detected only a few times. V gene TRBV25-1 combines with J gene TRBJ2-3; TRBD2 agrees at 13 bases. The V segment lost 2 bases and the J segment 2 bases; nucleotides outside the gene matches: 10. Germline V gene lookup returns CDR1 MGHDK and CDR2 SYGVNS. The CDR3 covers 19 residues. As DNA, the CDR3 is TGTGCCAGCAGTGAACAGGGTAGGGGACTAGCGGGGCTCACAGATACGCAGTATTTT. Its translation is CASSEQGRGLAGLTDTQYF. The full variable domain, with the rest looked up from reference TRBV25-1 and TRBJ2-3, is EADIYQTPRYLVIGTGKKITLECSQTMGHDKMYWYQQDPGMELHLIHYSYGVNSTEKGDLSSESTVSRIRTEHFPLTLESARPSHTSQYLCASSEQGRGLAGLTDTQYFGPGTRLTVL.

This clonotype was detected a few times. The chain uses TRBV24-1 and TRBJ2-1; D gene ambiguous. The V gene's germline CDR1 is KGHDR and CDR2 SFDVKD. The CDR3 totals 13 residues. Trimming shortened V by 3 bases and J by 8 bases, and 10 bases separated the two germline ends. DNA of the CDR3: TGTGCCACCAGTGATAGGTTGCAGGATGAGCAGTTCTTC. Its protein is CATSDRLQDEQFF.

The table lists this clonotype with a few counts. The J gene is TRBJ1-1, the V gene TRBV5-1; 7 nucleotides line up with TRBD1. V trimming: 0 bases; J trimming: 2 bases; junction bases outside the gene matches: 4. CDR1 and CDR2 (germline): SGHRS, YFSETQ. The CDR3 length is 15 residues. CDR3 sequence: CASSLGWTGNTEAFF. DNA for the CDR3: TGCGCCAGCAGCTTGGGTTGGACAGGCAACACTGAAGCTTTCTTT.

This chain links TRBV28 with TRBJ2-7, with TRBD2 identical over 7 bases. The CDR3 runs to 16 residues. J gave up 7 bases and V 4 bases, and 16 bases lay outside the gene matches. CDR1 MDHEN and CDR2 SYDVKM come from the germline V gene. The CDR3 reads CASSSRGDFSLGEQYF. DNA for the CDR3: TGTGCCAGCAGTTCCCGGGGGGATTTCTCCCTGGGGGAGCAGTACTTC.

The sample holds many counts of this clonotype. The chain carries TRBV3-1 and TRBJ1-2, with D possibly being TRBD1 (5 bases). Germline V gene lookup returns CDR1 LGHDT and CDR2 YNNKEL (reference sequence). Deletions cut 5 bases from V and 7 bases from J, with 23 bases between. The length of the CDR3 is 16 residues. Here the CDR3 DNA reads TGTGCCAGCAGCGAGATGGGTCCCCTGGGGGACGGTGGCTACACCTTC. Translated, it gives CASSEMGPLGDGGYTF.

This clonotype occurred many times. The chain joins TRBV11-2 to TRBJ2-3; D is unresolved. This CDR3 has 13 amino acids. V lost 1 base to trimming and J lost 7 bases, with 9 bases between them. Germline assignment: CDR1 SGHAT and CDR2 FQNNGV. The CDR3 DNA sequence: TGTGCCAGCAGCTTAGGCCTCACCAATACGCAGTATTTT. Residues: CASSLGLTNTQYF.

Written as DNA, the CDR3 is TGCAGTGCTAGCCGGGGGGGCTTCAATGAGCAGTTCTTC. Protein sequence: CSASRGGFNEQFF. The chain recombines TRBV20-1 with TRBJ2-1; 8 nucleotides match TRBD2. The V and J ends lost 3 bases and 6 bases, in that order; junction bases with no gene match: 4. Looked up from germline, CDR1 is DFQATT and CDR2 is SNEGSKA (reference sequence). The CDR3 extends over 13 amino acids.

The chain couples TRBV7-9 to TRBJ1-5, with D perhaps TRBD1 (5 bases). Trimming left V 5 bases short and J 9 bases short, with 20 bases between. Germline V gene data show CDR1 as SEHNR and CDR2 as FQNEAQ (reference sequence). The CDR3 loop spans 15 amino acids. The CDR3, as DNA: TGTGCCAGCAGCCGTATACAGGCGGGGGAGTCGCCCCAGCATTTT. Amino acid sequence: CASSRIQAGESPQHF. Using reference TRBV7-9 and TRBJ1-5 for the parts outside the CDR3, the full variable domain is DTGVSQNPRHKITKRGQNVTFRCDPISEHNRLYWYRQTLGQGPEFLTYFQNEAQLEKSRLLSDRFSAERPKGSFSTLEIQRTEQGDSAMYLCASSRIQAGESPQHFGDGTRLSIL.

Many counts were recorded for this clonotype. The chain carries TRBV20-1 and TRBJ2-7, with 10 bases fitting TRBD2. V was clipped by 1 base and J by 4 bases; unmatched bases: 4. Per germline, CDR1 DFQATT and CDR2 SNEGSKA (reference sequence). The CDR3 is made up of 14 amino acids. The DNA of the CDR3 is TGCAGTGCTAGAGTAGCACTAGCGGGGTACGAGCAGTACTTC. Its protein is CSARVALAGYEQYF.

Only a few counts were recorded for this clonotype. The chain is built from TRBV7-2 and TRBJ1-5; perhaps TRBD1 as D (5 bases). In germline, CDR1 is SGHTA, CDR2 FQGNSA. The V end was cut by 5 bases, the J end by 10 bases, with 15 bases between. The CDR3 totals 13 residues. CDR3 DNA sequence: TGTGCCAGCAGCCGGGTTGGGGGAGCTCCCCAGCATTTT. It encodes CASSRVGGAPQHF.

This clonotype was recorded many times. The rearrangement joins TRBV20-1 to TRBJ1-1; tentatively, D is TRBD1 (5 bases). V shed 3 bases and J shed 1 base, with 9 bases lying between them. Germline CDR1 and CDR2: DFQATT and SNEGSKA (reference sequence). The CDR3 totals 13 residues. In DNA, the CDR3 is TGCAGTGCTAGGTTCAGGGCGAACACTGAAGCTTTCTTT. Residues: CSARFRANTEAFF.

This clonotype was detected many times. This chain uses TRBV3-1 with TRBJ2-2; 12 bases match TRBD2. Germline V gene data show CDR1 as LGHDT and CDR2 as YNNKEL (reference sequence). The junction had 8 bases not matched to a gene; V was cut back by 0 bases and J by 6 bases. The CDR3 has 18 residues. Here the CDR3 reads CASSQDPASGGAAGELFF. The CDR3 bases are TGTGCCAGCAGCCAAGATCCCGCTAGCGGGGGGGCAGCCGGGGAGCTGTTTTTT.

The rearrangement links TRBV20-1 to TRBJ2-7; the match to TRBD1 covers 7 bases. The CDR3 has 17 residues. V shed 5 bases and J 3 bases; nucleotides not matched to a gene: 19. Germline CDR1 is DFQATT and CDR2 is SNEGSKA (reference sequence). The CDR3 loop reads CSAYHPTTGEFNYEQYF. The CDR3 bases are TGCAGTGCTTACCACCCGACCACAGGGGAATTTAACTACGAGCAGTACTTC.

This clonotype occurred many times. The gene calls are TRBV10-3 and TRBJ2-1, with D perhaps assigned TRBD1 or TRBD2 (5 bases each). The ends were cut back, 6 bases at V and 4 bases at J, with 13 bases in the middle. Germline assignment: CDR1 ENHRY and CDR2 SYGVKD. The CDR3 is made up of 14 amino acids. The CDR3 region has the DNA TGTGCCATCAGCCCATCGGGACGATACAATGAGCAGTTCTTC. It yields the protein CAISPSGRYNEQFF.

Ten or more counts support this clonotype. This rearrangement joins TRBV7-9 to TRBJ2-5; D is perhaps TRBD1 (5 bases). CDR1 and CDR2 from the germline V gene are SEHNR and FQNEAQ (reference sequence). Trimming took 6 bases from V and 5 from J, leaving 16 bases between them. This CDR3 region has 14 residues. The chain's CDR3 is CASSYIQGRETQYF. CDR3 DNA: TGTGCCAGCAGTTATATCCAGGGAAGGGAGACCCAGTACTTC.

This clonotype was counted ten times or more. The chain is built from TRBV20-1 and TRBJ1-5; D not resolved. The CDR3 is made up of 14 amino acids. V was trimmed by 1 base and J by 6 bases, leaving 13 bases between them. Germline values: CDR1 DFQATT, CDR2 SNEGSKA (reference sequence). The CDR3 nucleotides are TGCAGTGCTAGAGGCCTAGGTCGGGGTCAGCCCCAGCATTTT. It is translated as CSARGLGRGQPQHF.

This clonotype was seen more than once but under ten times. The V call is TRBV7-2, the J call TRBJ2-7; TRBD2 agrees at 8 bases. This CDR3 is 16 amino acids long. Losses at the gene ends were 3 bases for V and 0 bases for J; bases not matched to a gene: 7. Per the germline V gene, CDR1 is SGHTA and CDR2 is FQGNSA. CDR3 sequence (DNA): TGTGCCAGCAGCTTGGTAGGCGGGGGGTACTCCTACGAGCAGTACTTC. The encoded protein is CASSLVGGGYSYEQYF.

This rearrangement joins TRBV15 to TRBJ2-3, with 7 bases lining up with TRBD2. The germline gives CDR1 LNHNV, CDR2 YYDKDF (reference sequence). The CDR3 is 13 amino acids. V shed 0 bases and J 11 bases; nucleotides not matched to a gene: 5. The CDR3 nucleotides are TGTGCCACCAGCAGAGAGTCTTGGGGGGGGCAGTATTTT. Protein product: CATSRESWGGQYF.

This clonotype occurred many times. The genes are TRBV6-5 and TRBJ2-2, with TRBD2 matching 9 bases. CDR1 MNHEY and CDR2 SVGAGI come from the germline V gene. J lost 7 bases, V lost 6 bases, and 18 bases had no gene match. The CDR3 length is 18 residues. As DNA, the CDR3 is TGTGCCAGCAGCCCTTCTCAGGCGGGGGGGCCTGTTAACGGGGAGCTGTTTTTT. It is translated as CASSPSQAGGPVNGELFF.

This clonotype was seen a few times. J is TRBJ1-2 and V is TRBV9; 8 bases map to TRBD1. There are 17 residues in the CDR3. Unmatched junction bases numbered 18, after V lost 3 bases and J lost 8 bases. Germline CDR1 and CDR2: SGDLS and YYNGEE. DNA for the CDR3: TGTGCCAGCAGCGCCCCCCGAGGCAGGGGGCTGAGAAACGGCTACACCTTC. It encodes CASSAPRGRGLRNGYTF.

This clonotype turned up a few times. The chain uses TRBV6-6 and TRBJ1-1; D uncertain. V dropped 2 bases and J dropped 3 bases, with 10 bases sitting between them. CDR1 MNHNY and CDR2 SVGAGI come from the germline V gene (reference sequence). This CDR3 has 14 amino acids. The CDR3 protein is CASSYRPRDTEAFF. The CDR3 region has the DNA TGTGCCAGCAGTTACCGGCCCCGCGACACTGAAGCTTTCTTT.

V and J are TRBV6-2 or TRBV6-3 and TRBJ1-5; D is perhaps TRBD1 (6 bases). Germline assignment: CDR1 MNHEY and CDR2 SVGEGT. The CDR3 spans 18 residues. V lost 5 bases and J lost 2, with 22 bases in between. CDR3 sequence reads: CASSHYYLDRSGNQPQHF. The DNA of the CDR3 is TGTGCCAGCAGTCACTATTACCTTGACAGGTCAGGCAATCAGCCCCAGCATTTT.